These T cell receptor beta chains were read from a single sample in a study of radiotherapy plus CTLA-4 blockade in lung cancer. Generated by immunoSEQ multiplex PCR, the TCRdb table keeps only in-frame clones and is missing some. The table has roughly 58,000 clones, around 80% seen once; the top ten hold roughly 6.7%. Here the sequenced sample was peripheral blood, taken from a patient treated with radiotherapy plus ipilimumab. The receptors were sampled from a human donor with non-small cell lung cancer whose response to radiotherapy plus ipilimumab could not be evaluated. CDR3s include the opening cysteine and the closing phenylalanine or tryptophan. Fields, in order: J gene, clone size, V gene, D gene, CDR3 protein, CDR3 DNA. D genes are given only for firm matches. Only part of the rows carry a size: once, few, many, or a class if the clone is expanded.

J: TRBJ2-7
size: .
V: TRBV6-5
D: TRBD2
CDR3: CASSYSASGTYEQYF
DNA: TGTGCCAGCAGTTACTCGGCTAGCGGGACCTACGAGCAGTACTTC

J: TRBJ2-7
size: .
V: TRBV28
D: .
CDR3: CASERGGNSYEQYF
DNA: TGTGCCAGCGAGAGGGGGGGCAACTCCTACGAGCAGTACTTC

J: TRBJ1-4
size: .
V: TRBV27
D: .
CDR3: CASSLLIPGENEKLFF
DNA: TGTGCCAGCAGTTTATTGATCCCCGGGGAAAATGAAAAACTGTTTTTT

J: TRBJ2-3
size: .
V: TRBV7-2
D: .
CDR3: CASRLRSVGGRDTQYF
DNA: TGTGCCAGCAGACTCCGTTCAGTGGGTGGGCGAGATACGCAGTATTTT

J: TRBJ2-7
size: .
V: TRBV18
D: TRBD1
CDR3: CASSPQILTGTGGAYEQYF
DNA: TGTGCCAGCTCACCCCAGATACTTACCGGGACAGGGGGGGCCTACGAGCAGTACTTC

J: TRBJ1-2
size: .
V: TRBV30
D: .
CDR3: CAWSIPPTGTLNYGYTF
DNA: TGTGCCTGGAGTATCCCCCCAACCGGGACACTCAACTATGGCTACACCTTC

J: TRBJ1-1
size: .
V: TRBV18
D: .
CDR3: CASSTRGNTEAFF
DNA: TGTGCCAGCTCAACCCGGGGAAACACTGAAGCTTTCTTT

J: TRBJ2-3
size: .
V: TRBV11-2
D: TRBD1
CDR3: CASSPRTGITDTQYF
DNA: TGTGCCAGCAGCCCGAGGACAGGGATCACAGATACGCAGTATTTT

J: TRBJ1-1
size: .
V: TRBV27
D: .
CDR3: CASSYWGFGNTEAFF
DNA: TGTGCCAGCAGTTATTGGGGCTTCGGGAACACTGAAGCTTTCTTT

J: TRBJ2-3
size: .
V: TRBV5-6
D: .
CDR3: CASSPFPPDTDTQYF
DNA: TGTGCCAGCAGCCCTTTCCCCCCAGACACAGATACGCAGTATTTT

J: TRBJ2-5
size: .
V: TRBV11-2
D: .
CDR3: CASSSPLTSYETQYF
DNA: TGTGCCAGCAGCTCCCCCCTTACTAGCTATGAGACCCAGTACTTC

J: TRBJ1-1
size: few
V: TRBV6-5
D: .
CDR3: CASSYTPTGDTEAFF
DNA: TGTGCCAGCAGTTACACTCCAACGGGGGATACTGAAGCTTTCTTT

J: TRBJ2-3
size: .
V: TRBV27
D: TRBD2
CDR3: CASSAGLGNTDTQYF
DNA: TGTGCCAGCAGTGCCGGACTAGGGAACACAGATACGCAGTATTTT

J: TRBJ1-5
size: once
V: TRBV2
D: TRBD1
CDR3: CASSLQGADQPQHF
DNA: TGTGCCAGCAGTTTACAGGGGGCGGATCAGCCCCAGCATTTT

J: TRBJ2-1
size: .
V: TRBV4-1
D: TRBD2
CDR3: CASSQYWASGGNEQFF
DNA: TGCGCCAGCAGCCAGTACTGGGCTAGCGGGGGTAATGAGCAGTTCTTC

J: TRBJ1-2
size: .
V: TRBV2
D: TRBD1
CDR3: CASSVRQGSNYGYTF
DNA: TGTGCCAGCAGTGTTAGACAGGGCTCTAACTATGGCTACACCTTC

J: TRBJ2-6
size: .
V: TRBV6-5
D: .
CDR3: CASSASTSGANVLTF
DNA: TGTGCCAGCAGTGCGTCCACCTCTGGGGCCAACGTCCTGACTTTC

J: TRBJ1-3
size: .
V: TRBV5-1
D: .
CDR3: CASSLTGAGNTIYF
DNA: TGCGCCAGCAGCTTGACAGGTGCTGGAAACACCATATATTTT

J: TRBJ1-5
size: .
V: TRBV4-1
D: TRBD1
CDR3: CASSQVGTGGQPQHF
DNA: TGCGCCAGCAGCCAAGTAGGGACAGGGGGACAGCCCCAGCATTTT

J: TRBJ2-1
size: .
V: TRBV27
D: TRBD2
CDR3: CASSRISGTSGSWEQFF
DNA: TGTGCCAGCAGTCGAATATCCGGGACTAGCGGGAGCTGGGAGCAGTTCTTC

J: TRBJ2-6
size: .
V: TRBV19
D: TRBD1
CDR3: CASLRNPGQGLQSGANVLTF
DNA: TGTGCCAGCCTCCGAAATCCGGGACAGGGTCTTCAGTCTGGGGCCAACGTCCTGACTTTC

J: TRBJ1-3
size: .
V: TRBV7-8
D: .
CDR3: CASSSLGGRRANSGNTIYF
DNA: TGTGCCAGCAGCTCCCTCGGAGGGAGAAGGGCGAACTCTGGAAACACCATATATTTT

J: TRBJ1-5
size: .
V: TRBV28
D: TRBD1
CDR3: CASSSKMFRDQGDQPQHF
DNA: TGTGCCAGCAGCTCTAAGATGTTCCGGGACCAGGGGGATCAGCCCCAGCATTTT

J: TRBJ2-2
size: .
V: TRBV6-4
D: .
CDR3: CASSVSSSGELFF
DNA: TGTGCCAGCAGTGTCTCATCGTCCGGGGAGCTGTTTTTT

J: TRBJ2-7
size: once
V: TRBV18
D: TRBD1
CDR3: CASSPPGTAVQYF
DNA: TGTGCCAGCTCACCCCCGGGGACAGCTGTGCAGTACTTC

J: TRBJ1-5
size: few
V: TRBV29-1
D: TRBD1
CDR3: CSVRDSNNQPQHF
DNA: TGCAGCGTTAGGGACAGTAACAATCAGCCCCAGCATTTT

J: TRBJ2-7
size: .
V: TRBV27
D: TRBD2
CDR3: CASSLGLAGAYEQYF
DNA: TGTGCCAGCAGCCTGGGACTAGCGGGGGCCTACGAGCAGTACTTC

J: TRBJ2-7
size: .
V: TRBV7-9
D: TRBD1
CDR3: CASSLATGQGSYEQYF
DNA: TGTGCCAGCAGCTTAGCCACGGGACAGGGTTCATACGAGCAGTACTTC

J: TRBJ1-1
size: .
V: TRBV7-9
D: TRBD1
CDR3: CASDRDGNTEAFF
DNA: TGTGCCAGTGACAGGGACGGGAACACTGAAGCTTTCTTT

J: TRBJ1-1
size: .
V: TRBV28
D: .
CDR3: CASSLSSAGWALNTEAFF
DNA: TGTGCCAGCAGTTTATCCTCAGCAGGTTGGGCCCTTAACACTGAAGCTTTCTTT

J: TRBJ2-2
size: .
V: TRBV7-8
D: TRBD2
CDR3: CASSARRLLAGPNTGELFF
DNA: TGTGCCAGCAGCGCTAGGAGGCTCCTAGCGGGGCCTAACACCGGGGAGCTGTTTTTT

J: TRBJ2-3
size: .
V: TRBV13
D: TRBD2
CDR3: CATQTSGGTDTQYF
DNA: TGTGCCACTCAGACTAGCGGGGGAACAGATACGCAGTATTTT

J: TRBJ2-7
size: .
V: TRBV10-2
D: TRBD1
CDR3: CASSESWAGGSSYEQYF
DNA: TGCGCCAGCAGTGAGTCCTGGGCAGGGGGATCTTCCTACGAGCAGTACTTC

J: TRBJ2-5
size: .
V: TRBV18
D: .
CDR3: CASSPYGDQETQYF
DNA: TGTGCCAGCTCGCCCTACGGGGACCAAGAGACCCAGTACTTC

J: TRBJ2-6
size: once
V: TRBV10-3
D: .
CDR3: CATRGGSGSRSGANVLTF
DNA: TGTGCCACCAGAGGCGGAAGCGGGTCTCGCTCTGGGGCCAACGTCCTGACTTTC

J: TRBJ2-7
size: .
V: TRBV7-9
D: .
CDR3: CASSLSGTLRDYEQYF
DNA: TGTGCCAGCAGCTTATCGGGCACCCTCCGGGATTACGAGCAGTACTTC

J: TRBJ2-2
size: .
V: TRBV2
D: TRBD1
CDR3: CASGLTGTGFHGELFF
DNA: TGTGCCAGCGGACTAACCGGGACAGGGTTTCACGGGGAGCTGTTTTTT

J: TRBJ2-6
size: .
V: TRBV4-1
D: TRBD2
CDR3: CASSQEVAGGRGANVLTF
DNA: TGCGCCAGCAGCCAAGAGGTAGCGGGAGGGCGGGGGGCCAACGTCCTGACTTTC

J: TRBJ2-7
size: .
V: TRBV11-2
D: .
CDR3: CASTKAGSYEQYF
DNA: TGTGCCAGCACAAAAGCGGGCTCCTACGAGCAGTACTTC

J: TRBJ2-2
size: few
V: TRBV5-1
D: .
CDR3: CASSIQGGNTGELFF
DNA: TGCGCCAGCAGCATCCAGGGTGGGAACACCGGGGAGCTGTTTTTT

J: TRBJ1-3
size: .
V: TRBV6-6
D: .
CDR3: CASRQPRRSGNTIYF
DNA: TGTGCCAGCAGGCAACCAAGGAGGTCTGGAAACACCATATATTTT

J: TRBJ1-1
size: .
V: TRBV11-3
D: .
CDR3: CASSLETRGEAFF
DNA: TGTGCCAGCAGCTTAGAGACCCGAGGCGAAGCTTTCTTT

J: TRBJ2-7
size: .
V: TRBV11-2
D: TRBD1
CDR3: CASRRNLDRGYEQYF
DNA: TGTGCCAGCAGGAGGAATCTGGACAGGGGATACGAGCAGTACTTC

J: TRBJ2-3
size: few
V: TRBV6-1
D: TRBD2
CDR3: CASSVQAGGGSDTQYF
DNA: TGTGCCAGCAGTGTTCAGGCGGGGGGCGGGTCAGATACGCAGTATTTT

J: TRBJ2-1
size: .
V: TRBV9
D: .
CDR3: CASSSLADSYNEQFF
DNA: TGTGCCAGCAGCTCGTTAGCGGACTCCTACAATGAGCAGTTCTTC

J: TRBJ2-7
size: .
V: TRBV9
D: .
CDR3: CASSADSPYEQYF
DNA: TGTGCCAGCAGCGCGGACAGTCCCTACGAGCAGTACTTC